Listed here are 28 T cell receptor beta chains from one sample, sequenced in a study of T cells in Graves' hyperthyroidism and ophthalmopathy (dated by TCRdb to the late 2010s). Receptors were amplified or captured by multiplex PCR. Sequenced using an Illumina HiSeq 2000. The TCR beta CDR3 regions were amplified from the RNA transcripts. For the first round of RT-PCR on the TCR CDR3, the HTBI primer set was used together with the Qiagen OneStep RT-PCR kit. Using fastp at Q25 and MiXCR, TCRdb reprocessed the public reads and kept productive beta chains. Each CDR3 protein gets just one entry, which takes the most common genes and DNA from the rows behind it. Recorded for this sample are almost 600,000 distinct CDR3 sequences; around 45% of them occurred a single time. Approximately 8.4% of the sample comes from the top ten. The sample taken for sequencing was peripheral blood or thyroid tissue (not recorded which). Every receptor here comes from a woman younger than 35 with Graves' hyperthyroidism.

This clonotype was observed many times. This sequence joins TRBV11-2 and TRBJ2-5; a possible D gene is TRBD2 (5 bases). Trimming removed 8 bases at V and 5 bases at J, with 21 bases between. CDR1 is SGHAT and CDR2 is FQNNGV in the germline V gene. The CDR3 runs 15 residues. Here the CDR3 DNA reads TGTGCCAGCTCCCCCCCCCCGGGCACGGGGGAGACCCAGTACTTC. Protein sequence: CASSPPPGTGETQYF.

This clonotype has at least ten counts. The J gene is TRBJ1-1, the V gene TRBV6-2 or TRBV6-3, with a possible D match to TRBD1 (6 bases). The V end lost 7 bases, the J end lost 2 bases, and 14 bases lay between the germline ends. Germline CDR1 MNHEY, CDR2 SVGEGT. The CDR3 runs 14 residues. The DNA of the CDR3 is TGTGCCAGCACCCGACAGGCCCTTAACACTGAAGCTTTCTTT. This gives the protein CASTRQALNTEAFF.

This clonotype has just a few counts. Given a much more abundant clone one base away, this may be a read error. The chain is built from TRBV2 and TRBJ1-2; D unclear. V lost 3 bases and J lost 6, with 11 bases in between. Germline lookup yields CDR1 SNHLY and CDR2 FYNNEI. The CDR3 length is 13 residues. The CDR3 nucleotides are TGTGCCAGCAGTGATCGGAGGGCGGATGGCTACACCTTC. Residues: CASSDRRADGYTF. Drawing the rest from reference TRBV2 and TRBJ1-2, the complete variable domain is EPEVTQTPSHQVTQMGQEVILRCVPISNHLYFYWYRQILGQKVEFLVSFYNNEISEKSEIFDDQFSVERPDGSNFTLKIRSTKLEDSAMYFCASSDRRADGYTFGSGTRLTVV.

The gene calls are TRBV7-9 and TRBJ1-1; TRBD1 might be the D (5 bases). This CDR3 region has 16 residues. Per germline, CDR1 SEHNR and CDR2 FQNEAQ (reference sequence). The ends were cut back, 5 bases at V and 5 bases at J, with 21 bases in the middle. The CDR3 nucleotides are TGTGCCAGCAGCCAGAGGGCCTCCGGCGGGGGGACTGAAGCTTTCTTT. It translates to CASSQRASGGGTEAFF.

This clonotype was seen only once. The chain combines TRBV7-2 with TRBJ2-5; no firm D call. The V end was cut by 5 bases, the J end by 1 base, with 8 bases between. Germline-derived CDR1 and CDR2 are SGHTA and FQGNSA. The CDR3 spans 13 residues. CDR3 sequence (DNA): TGTGCCAGCAGCGCTTCTAGCCAAGAGACCCAGTACTTC. Translation: CASSASSQETQYF.

The chain is built from TRBV7-2 and TRBJ1-3; D might be TRBD1 (6 bases). Germline assignment: CDR1 SGHTA and CDR2 FQGNSA. Trimming stripped 1 base from V and 9 bases from J, with 16 bases between. This CDR3 comprises 15 residues. The CDR3 DNA reads as TGTGCCAGCAGCTTAGTGGGCGGGAGGGGGAGCACCATATATTTT. This sequence encodes CASSLVGGRGSTIYF.

The chain combines TRBV2 with TRBJ2-2, with TRBD2 identical over 13 bases. Germline V lookup: CDR1 SNHLY, CDR2 FYNNEI. Trimming at V came to 6 bases and at J to 9 bases, leaving 4 bases not matched to a gene. The CDR3 is 14 amino acids. The CDR3 bases are TGTGCCAGCAGAGGACTAGCGGGAGCCTGGGAGCTGTTTTTT. It is translated as CASRGLAGAWELFF.

Many counts were recorded for this clonotype. The rearrangement uses TRBV6-6 and TRBJ2-7, with D maybe TRBD2 (6 bases). The CDR3 is 15 residues long. Per germline, CDR1 MNHNY and CDR2 SVGAGI (reference sequence). The ends were cut back, 5 bases at V and 6 bases at J, with 20 bases in the middle. CDR3 region: CASSPPGTFSGEQYF. The CDR3 nucleotides read TGTGCCAGCAGTCCGCCGGGGACTTTTTCGGGCGAGCAGTACTTC.

The chain carries TRBV7-3 and TRBJ2-1; D is perhaps TRBD2 (6 bases). V was pared by 2 bases and J by 9 bases, with 17 bases between. The CDR3 sequence is 15 residues long. Per germline, CDR1 SGHTA and CDR2 FQGTGA. The CDR3 here is CASSLAVTLGGEQFF. In DNA form, the CDR3 reads TGTGCCAGCAGCTTAGCGGTTACCTTGGGAGGTGAGCAGTTCTTC.

As to this clonotype: A junction end diverges from the germline sequence, so it may reflect a read error. The chain employs TRBV29-1 and TRBJ2-2, with 10 bases matching TRBD2. Per the germline V gene, CDR1 is SQVTM and CDR2 is ANQGSEA. The CDR3 is 14 amino acids. CDR3: CSGRTSGRNNEQFF. As DNA, the CDR3 is TGCAGCGGACGGACTAGCGGAAGGAACAATGAGCAGTTTTTT.

This clonotype has ten or more counts. The J gene is TRBJ1-2, the V gene TRBV3-1; 8 nucleotides line up with TRBD1. The germline V gene encodes CDR1 LGHDT and CDR2 YNNKEL (reference sequence). The CDR3 consists of 15 residues. The V gene end was trimmed by 2 bases and the J gene end by 6 bases; junction bases not matched to a gene: 8. CDR3 region: CASSQLGQGIDGYTF. CDR3 DNA: TGTGCCAGCAGCCAACTCGGACAGGGTATCGATGGCTACACCTTC.

This clonotype was counted many times. This chain connects TRBV19 to TRBJ1-2; 8 positions agree with TRBD1. Germline-derived CDR1 and CDR2 are LNHDA and SQIVND (reference sequence). This CDR3 comprises 15 residues. With 6 bases clipped from V and 2 bases from J, the junction kept 8 bases outside the gene matches. The CDR3 DNA reads TGTGCCAGTAGGCGGGAGGGACAGGCCAACTATGGCTACACCTTC. It is translated as CASRREGQANYGYTF.

There are many counts of this clonotype. This sequence joins TRBV6-6 and TRBJ2-7, with TRBD2 identical over 8 bases. CDR1 and CDR2 from the germline V gene are MNHNY and SVGAGI (reference sequence). After removal of 2 bases from V and 5 bases from J, the junction contained 5 bases not matched to a gene. The CDR3 length is 14 residues. As DNA, the CDR3 is TGTGCCAGCAGTTACGCTAGCGGGTCTCACGAGCAGTACTTC. It specifies CASSYASGSHEQYF.

With respect to this clonotype: A much larger clone is a single base away; this may be a read error. The chain joins TRBV7-3 to TRBJ1-1; D is possibly TRBD1 (6 bases). This CDR3 spans 16 amino acids. The germline V gene encodes CDR1 SGHTA and CDR2 FQGTGA. The CDR3 DNA is TGCGCCAGCAGCCAAGGAACGGGACACAGGAGCACTGAAGCTTTCTTT. It encodes CASSQGTGHRSTEAFF.

The chain combines TRBV29-1 with TRBJ1-2, with D possibly TRBD1 on 5 matching bases. Germline CDR1 SQVTM, CDR2 ANQGSEA. Between the trimmed V and J ends, which lost 7 bases and 3 bases, there was a span of 12 bases. This CDR3 has 12 residues. CDR3 amino acids: CSDRRGDYGYTF. CDR3 bases: TGCAGCGACCGGAGGGGCGACTATGGCTACACCTTC. The complete variable domain, with remaining parts taken from reference TRBV29-1 and TRBJ1-2, reads SAVISQKPSRDICQRGTSLTIQCQVDSQVTMMFWYRQQPGQSLTLIATANQGSEATYESGFVIDKFPISRPNLTFSTLTVSNMSPEDSSIYLCSDRRGDYGYTFGSGTRLTVV.

This clonotype was counted many times. The gene calls are TRBV12-3 or TRBV12-4 and TRBJ1-4, with a possible D match to TRBD1 (6 bases). The V gene lost 7 bases and the J gene lost 5 bases, with 20 bases spanning the gap. This CDR3 comprises 16 residues. The CDR3 is CASIAGGAGSNEKLFF. In DNA, the CDR3 is TGTGCCAGCATTGCGGGGGGGGCAGGGTCAAATGAAAAACTGTTTTTT.

Concerning this clonotype: This may be a read error, as it is one base from a much larger clone. In nucleotides, the CDR3 is TGCGCCAGCAGCCAAGAGGGAGGGGGCTTCTATGGCTACACCTTC. Its translation: CASSQEGGGFYGYTF. The chain combines TRBV4-1 with TRBJ1-2; 7 nucleotides align to TRBD1. The germline gives CDR1 MGHRA, CDR2 YSYEKL. The CDR3 totals 15 residues. The V gene end was trimmed by 0 bases and the J gene end by 4 bases; junction bases not matched to a gene: 5.

The chain links TRBV7-9 to TRBJ1-5; D call uncertain. The J call may not be correct, given that the DNA end is closer to TRBJ2-5. CDR1 SEHNR and CDR2 FQNEAQ come from the germline V gene (reference sequence). This CDR3 comprises 16 residues. As DNA, the CDR3 is TGTGCCAGCAGCTTGATGAGAGAAATTAGCAATCAGCCCCAGTACTTC. Residues: CASSLMREISNQPQYF.

This clonotype was recorded many times. This chain connects TRBV4-1 to TRBJ2-7; 9 nucleotides agree with TRBD1. J lost 2 bases, V lost 6 bases, and 8 bases had no gene match. Germline V lookup: CDR1 MGHRA, CDR2 YSYEKL. The CDR3 runs to 15 residues. The CDR3 spells CASSAFGTGTYEQYF. In nucleotides, the CDR3 is TGCGCCAGCAGTGCCTTTGGGACAGGGACCTACGAGCAGTACTTC.

The V gene is TRBV29-1, the J gene TRBJ2-2; no clear D gene. The V end lost 4 bases, the J end lost 7 bases, and 13 bases lay between the germline ends. Germline V gives CDR1 SQVTM, CDR2 ANQGSEA. The CDR3 consists of 13 residues. This CDR3 reads CSVGAQSDGELFF. In DNA, the CDR3 is TGCAGCGTTGGGGCGCAGTCTGACGGGGAGCTGTTTTTT.

In this sample, this clonotype turned up many times. V and J are TRBV2 and TRBJ2-1; 8 nucleotides align to TRBD1. The germline CDR1 and CDR2 sequences are SNHLY and FYNNEI. The J segment lost 6 bases and the V segment lost 1 base, leaving 8 bases of the junction unmatched. The CDR3 runs to 16 residues. DNA for the CDR3: TGTGCCAGCAGTGAAGAGGGGACAGGCTGGGGCAATGAGCAGTTCTTC. It translates to CASSEEGTGWGNEQFF.

The V and J genes are TRBV24-1 and TRBJ2-1; D call uncertain. Per germline, CDR1 KGHDR and CDR2 SFDVKD. This CDR3 has 16 residues. V was shortened by 4 bases and J by 0 bases, with 12 bases between the two germline ends. The CDR3 DNA is TGTGCCACCAGTGACGCTTCTGTAAGCTCCTACAATGAGCAGTTCTTC. Protein sequence: CATSDASVSSYNEQFF.

This clonotype was counted at least ten times. The J gene is TRBJ1-2, the V gene TRBV27; 7 nucleotides line up with TRBD1. The CDR3 consists of 14 residues. Per the germline V gene, CDR1 is MNHEY and CDR2 is SMNVEV (reference sequence). V gave up 3 bases and J gave up 5 bases; unmatched junction bases: 6. The CDR3 DNA reads TGTGCCAGCAGTTTGACAGGGTACGGGTATGGCTACACCTTC. Protein sequence: CASSLTGYGYGYTF.

This clonotype was observed at least ten times. The rearrangement uses TRBV6-5 and TRBJ1-1; D unclear. CDR1 is MNHEY, CDR2 SVGAGI, per germline. The germline V and J ends were trimmed by 0 bases and 7 bases, with 9 bases remaining between them. CDR3 length: 13 residues. The CDR3 region has the DNA TGTGCCAGCAGTTACTCGGACGGAAATGAAGCTTTCTTT. This codes for CASSYSDGNEAFF.

This clonotype has a count of ten or more. The chain employs TRBV29-1 and TRBJ2-5, with 12 positions matching TRBD2. In germline, CDR1 is SQVTM, CDR2 ANQGSEA. V lost 7 bases, J lost 5 bases, and 14 bases stayed unmatched. This CDR3 has 16 amino acids. Here the CDR3 DNA reads TGCAGCGGACAGGGGGCTAGCGGGAGGGCCGTGGAGACCCAGTACTTC. Its translation: CSGQGASGRAVETQYF.

This clonotype was detected ten times or more. The J gene is TRBJ1-2, the V gene TRBV7-9; 8 bases are a match to TRBD1. Germline-derived CDR1 and CDR2 are SEHNR and FQNEAQ (reference sequence). The CDR3 contains 12 residues. Germline trimming cut 4 bases from V and 10 bases from J; bases unmatched to any gene: 5. CDR3 nucleotide sequence: TGTGCCAGCAGCTCCAGGGGGCACGACTACACCTTC. It encodes CASSSRGHDYTF. Supplemented by reference TRBV7-9 and TRBJ1-2, the full variable domain reads DTGVSQNPRHKITKRGQNVTFRCDPISEHNRLYWYRQTLGQGPEFLTYFQNEAQLEKSRLLSDRFSAERPKGSFSTLEIQRTEQGDSAMYLCASSSRGHDYTFGSGTRLTVV.

This clonotype was found many times. J is TRBJ2-7 and V is TRBV7-2; D is uncertain. CDR3 length: 13 amino acids. Germline loops: CDR1 SGHTA, CDR2 FQGNSA. The V and J ends lost 3 bases and 3 bases respectively, with 9 bases between them. The chain's CDR3 is CASSLSEIYEQYF. CDR3 in DNA: TGTGCCAGCAGCTTGAGTGAGATCTACGAGCAGTACTTC.

This chain uses TRBV13 with TRBJ1-2; no definite D call. Trimming took 4 bases from V and 4 from J, leaving 10 bases between them. The CDR3 has 13 amino acids. Germline V CDR1 and CDR2: PRHDT, FYEKMQ (reference sequence). The CDR3 nucleotides are TGTGCCAGCAGCTCCGGGCGGGGCTATGGCTACACCTTC. Translated, it gives CASSSGRGYGYTF.